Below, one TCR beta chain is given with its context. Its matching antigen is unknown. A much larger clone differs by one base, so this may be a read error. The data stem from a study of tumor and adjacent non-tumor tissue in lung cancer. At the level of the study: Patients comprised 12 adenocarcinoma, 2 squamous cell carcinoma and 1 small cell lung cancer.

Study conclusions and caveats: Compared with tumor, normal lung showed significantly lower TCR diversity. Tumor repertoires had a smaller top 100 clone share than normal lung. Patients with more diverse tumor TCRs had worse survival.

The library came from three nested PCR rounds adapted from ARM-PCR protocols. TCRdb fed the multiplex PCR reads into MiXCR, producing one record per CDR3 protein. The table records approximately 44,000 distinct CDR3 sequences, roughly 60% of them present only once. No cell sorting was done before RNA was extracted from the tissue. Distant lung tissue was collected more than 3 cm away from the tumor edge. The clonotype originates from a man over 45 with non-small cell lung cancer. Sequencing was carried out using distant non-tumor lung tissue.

The CDR3 DNA sequence: TGTGCCAGCAGTTACTCGGGCAAAGCGAACACTGAAGCTTTCTTT. Its protein is CASSYSGKANTEAFF. This rearrangement joins TRBV6-5 to TRBJ1-1; no reliable D call. This CDR3 spans 15 amino acids. Trimming cost V 0 bases and J 1 base, with 9 bases left between them. CDR1 and CDR2 (germline): MNHEY, SVGAGI.